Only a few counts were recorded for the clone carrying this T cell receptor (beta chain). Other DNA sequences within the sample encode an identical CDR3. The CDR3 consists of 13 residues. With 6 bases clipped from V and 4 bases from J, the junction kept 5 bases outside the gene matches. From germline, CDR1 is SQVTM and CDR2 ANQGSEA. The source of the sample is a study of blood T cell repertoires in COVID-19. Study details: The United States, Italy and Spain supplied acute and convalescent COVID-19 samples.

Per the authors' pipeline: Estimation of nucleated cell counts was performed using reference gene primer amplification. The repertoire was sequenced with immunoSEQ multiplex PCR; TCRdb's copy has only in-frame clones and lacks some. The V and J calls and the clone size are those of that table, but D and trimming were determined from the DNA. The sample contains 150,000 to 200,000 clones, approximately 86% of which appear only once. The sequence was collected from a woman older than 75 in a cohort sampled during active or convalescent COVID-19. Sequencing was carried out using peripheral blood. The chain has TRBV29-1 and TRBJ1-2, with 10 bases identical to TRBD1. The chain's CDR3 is CSVTGGDSYGYTF. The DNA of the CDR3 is TGCAGCGTGACAGGGGGCGACTCCTATGGCTACACCTTC.